Included here is one T cell receptor (beta chain) sequence, with context. Authors' processing steps: Scientists estimated how many nucleated cells there were by amplifying reference gene primers. Measured with immunoSEQ multiplex PCR; TCRdb has only the in-frame clones, and not every one. V and J calls plus clone size are reproduced from that table; the DNA served to infer D and trimming. The sample gives about 220,000 clones, 80% to 85% of which show up once; 2% to 2.5% is in the top ten. This entry belongs to a study of blood T cell repertoires in COVID-19. At the level of the study: Spain, Italy and the United States supplied samples that represented acute and convalescent COVID-19. The analysed material was cDNA or gDNA that came from T cells, B-cell-depleted T cells, or PBMCs.

Germline values: CDR1 SGHNT, CDR2 YYREEE (reference sequence). V lost 2 bases and J lost 6; bases outside the gene matches: 8. This CDR3 is built from 16 residues. The chain recombines TRBV5-4 with TRBJ1-6, with 7 nucleotides matching TRBD1. The sample comprised peripheral blood. The TCR was taken from a woman aged 60-70 years with acute or convalescent COVID-19. The CDR3 reads CASSFYLGTVNSPLHF. CDR3 coding DNA: TGTGCCAGCAGCTTTTATTTAGGGACAGTTAATTCACCCCTCCACTTT.